This entry lists 7 T cell receptor beta chains sequenced from one sample in a study of blood T cell repertoires in COVID-19. TCRdb's table, derived via immunoSEQ multiplex PCR, lists solely in-frame clones and lacks some. This table holds about 180,000 clones, 70% to 85% found once. Sequencing input: peripheral blood. Receptors were obtained from a woman older than 75 with acute or convalescent COVID-19.

This chain links TRBV14 with TRBJ1-2; D is uncertain. Deletions cut 3 bases from V and 2 bases from J, with 10 bases between. The CDR3 is 14 residues long. CDR1 and CDR2 from the germline V gene are SGHDN and FVKESK. The CDR3 loop is CASSQGAGNYGYTF. For the CDR3, the DNA is TGTGCCAGCAGCCAGGGAGCAGGAAACTATGGCTACACCTTC.

The rearrangement links TRBV5-1 to TRBJ2-7; 10 positions agree with TRBD1. This CDR3 contains 15 residues. With 6 bases clipped from V and 0 bases from J, the junction kept 6 bases outside the gene matches. The germline CDR1 and CDR2 sequences are SGHRS and YFSETQ. The CDR3 coding sequence is TGCGCCAGCACCGGGGACAGGGGCGGCTCCTACGAGCAGTACTTC. It translates to CASTGDRGGSYEQYF.

The chain links TRBV28 to TRBJ1-6; D unclear. CDR1 is MDHEN, CDR2 SYDVKM, per germline. Trimming took 8 bases from V and 6 from J, leaving 8 bases between them. CDR3 length equals 12 residues. The DNA of the CDR3 is TGTGCCAGCGGCTGGAGTAATTCACCCCTCCACTTT. It specifies CASGWSNSPLHF.

The rearrangement links TRBV19 to TRBJ1-3; 7 positions agree with TRBD1. The CDR3 is 16 amino acids. Trimming took 1 base from V and 1 from J; bases not matched to a gene: 4. From germline, CDR1 is LNHDA and CDR2 SQIVND (reference sequence). The CDR3: CASSIGARGSGNTIYF. In DNA, the CDR3 is TGTGCCAGTAGTATAGGAGCCAGGGGGTCTGGAAACACCATATATTTT.

The chain is built from TRBV9 and TRBJ2-3; D is unresolved. Germline loops: CDR1 SGDLS, CDR2 YYNGEE. The V gene lost 3 bases and the J gene lost 2 bases, with 13 bases spanning the gap. The CDR3 covers 15 residues. For the CDR3, the DNA is TGTGCCAGCAGCGGTCCCTCCCCCTACACAGATACGCAGTATTTT. It codes for CASSGPSPYTDTQYF.

The chain joins TRBV4-1 to TRBJ1-4; D is undetermined. The V end was cut by 4 bases, the J end by 8 bases, with 17 bases between. CDR1 is MGHRA and CDR2 is YSYEKL in the germline V gene. The CDR3 length is 15 residues. The CDR3 sequence is CASSLSPPAGEKLFF. The CDR3, as DNA: TGCGCCAGCAGCCTGAGCCCACCGGCGGGCGAAAAACTGTTTTTT.

V usage is TRBV5-1 and J usage is TRBJ2-5, with 9 bases lining up with TRBD2. The CDR3 is 15 residues long. Germline trimming cut 5 bases from V and 9 bases from J; bases unmatched to any gene: 14. CDR1 is SGHRS, CDR2 YFSETQ, per germline. Here the CDR3 reads CASSSLTSGREAQYF. In DNA form, the CDR3 reads TGCGCCAGCAGTTCGCTGACTAGCGGCCGTGAGGCCCAGTACTTC. The full variable domain, completed using reference TRBV5-1 and TRBJ2-5, is KAGVTQTPRYLIKTRGQQVTLSCSPISGHRSVSWYQQTPGQGLQFLFEYFSETQRNKGNFPGRFSGRQFSNSRSEMNVSTLELGDSALYLCASSSLTSGREAQYFGPGTRLLVL.